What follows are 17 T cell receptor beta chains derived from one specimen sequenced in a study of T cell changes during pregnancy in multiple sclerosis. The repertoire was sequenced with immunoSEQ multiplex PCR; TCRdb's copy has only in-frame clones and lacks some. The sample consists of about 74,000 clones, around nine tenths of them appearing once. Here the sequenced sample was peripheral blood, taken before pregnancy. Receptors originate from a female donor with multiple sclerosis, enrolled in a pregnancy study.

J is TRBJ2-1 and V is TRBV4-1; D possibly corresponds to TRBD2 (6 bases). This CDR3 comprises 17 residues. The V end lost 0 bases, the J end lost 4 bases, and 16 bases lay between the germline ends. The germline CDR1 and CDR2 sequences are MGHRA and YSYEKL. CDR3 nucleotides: TGCGCCAGCAGCCAAGAATTTCAAGTACGGGGGTACAATGAGCAGTTCTTC. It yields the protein CASSQEFQVRGYNEQFF.

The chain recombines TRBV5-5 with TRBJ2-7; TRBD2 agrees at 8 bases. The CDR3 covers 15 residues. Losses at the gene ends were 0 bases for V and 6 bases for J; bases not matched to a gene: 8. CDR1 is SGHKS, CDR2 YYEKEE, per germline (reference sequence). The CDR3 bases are TGTGCCAGCAGCTTGGGTGTGGCGGGGGGCGGCGAGCAGTACTTC. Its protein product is CASSLGVAGGGEQYF.

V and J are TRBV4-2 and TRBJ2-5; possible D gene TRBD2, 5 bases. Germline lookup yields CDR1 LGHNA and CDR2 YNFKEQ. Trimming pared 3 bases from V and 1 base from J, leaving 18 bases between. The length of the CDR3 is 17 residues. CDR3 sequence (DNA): TGTGCCAGCAGCCACGGCTATGCGAGGGCAGGCCAAGAGACCCAGTACTTC. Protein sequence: CASSHGYARAGQETQYF.

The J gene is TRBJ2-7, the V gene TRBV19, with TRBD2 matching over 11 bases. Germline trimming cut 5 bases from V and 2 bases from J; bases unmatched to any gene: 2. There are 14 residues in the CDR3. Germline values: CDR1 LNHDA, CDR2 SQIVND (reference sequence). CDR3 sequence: CASSDSGRAYEQYF. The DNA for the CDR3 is TGTGCCAGTAGTGATAGCGGGAGGGCCTACGAGCAGTACTTC. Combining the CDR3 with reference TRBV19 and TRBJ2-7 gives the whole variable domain DGGITQSPKYLFRKEGQNVTLSCEQNLNHDAMYWYRQDPGQGLRLIYYSQIVNDFQKGDIAEGYSVSREKKESFPLTVTSAQKNPTAFYLCASSDSGRAYEQYFGPGTRLTVT.

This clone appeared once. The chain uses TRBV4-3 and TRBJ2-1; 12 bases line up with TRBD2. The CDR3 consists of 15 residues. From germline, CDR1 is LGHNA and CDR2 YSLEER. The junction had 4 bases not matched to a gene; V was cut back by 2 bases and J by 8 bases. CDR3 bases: TGCGCCAGCAGCCAACTAGCGGGGGGGCAGGATGAGCAGTTCTTC. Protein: CASSQLAGGQDEQFF.

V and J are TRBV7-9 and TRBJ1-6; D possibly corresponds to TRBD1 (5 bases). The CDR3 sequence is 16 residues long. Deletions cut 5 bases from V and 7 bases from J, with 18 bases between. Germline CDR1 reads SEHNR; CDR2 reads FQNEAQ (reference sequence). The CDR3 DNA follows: TGTGCCAGCAGCCCCGCCGCGGGGCCTAAGAATTCACCCCTCCACTTT. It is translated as CASSPAAGPKNSPLHF.

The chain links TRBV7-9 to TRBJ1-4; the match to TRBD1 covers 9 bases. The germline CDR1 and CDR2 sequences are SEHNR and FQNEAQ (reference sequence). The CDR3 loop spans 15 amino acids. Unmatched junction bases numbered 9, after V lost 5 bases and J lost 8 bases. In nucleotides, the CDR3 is TGTGCCAGCAGCCGTTGGGACAGGGACGCGGAAAAACTGTTTTTT. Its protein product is CASSRWDRDAEKLFF. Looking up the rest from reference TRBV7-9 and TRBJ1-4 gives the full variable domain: DTGVSQNPRHKITKRGQNVTFRCDPISEHNRLYWYRQTLGQGPEFLTYFQNEAQLEKSRLLSDRFSAERPKGSFSTLEIQRTEQGDSAMYLCASSRWDRDAEKLFFGSGTQLSVL.

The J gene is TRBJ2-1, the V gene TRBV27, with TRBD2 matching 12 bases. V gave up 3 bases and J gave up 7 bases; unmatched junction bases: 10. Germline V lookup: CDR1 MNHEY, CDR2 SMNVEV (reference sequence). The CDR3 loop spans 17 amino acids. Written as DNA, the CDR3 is TGTGCCAGCAGTTTCCCGACTAGCGGGAGCGTAGGAAATGAGCAGTTCTTC. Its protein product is CASSFPTSGSVGNEQFF.

The CDR3 protein is CASRGTWSGYTF. DNA of the CDR3: TGTGCCAGCAGGGGGACATGGAGTGGCTACACCTTC. The chain has TRBV5-6 and TRBJ1-2, with a weak D call TRBD1 (6 bases). Germline V gives CDR1 SGHDT, CDR2 YYEEEE. Trimming took off 5 bases at V and 7 bases at J, with 12 bases between the two ends. This CDR3 is built from 12 residues.

CDR3 DNA sequence: TGTGCCAGCTCACGGCGACAGGGCCTTATCACAGGGACTGAAGCTTTCTTT. It specifies CASSRRQGLITGTEAFF. V gene TRBV18 combines with J gene TRBJ1-1, with 7 bases fitting TRBD1. The CDR3 is 17 residues long. Trimming at V came to 4 bases and at J to 5 bases, leaving 16 bases not matched to a gene. CDR1 and CDR2 (germline): KGHSH, LQKENI.

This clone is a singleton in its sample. The CDR3 is CASSKFTGSYTF. The CDR3 region has the DNA TGTGCCAGCAGCAAATTCACAGGGTCATACACCTTC. The chain recombines TRBV21-1 with TRBJ1-2; the table's TRBD1 call for D was not verified on the DNA. TRBV21-1 is classified as a pseudogene. The CDR3 is 12 residues long.

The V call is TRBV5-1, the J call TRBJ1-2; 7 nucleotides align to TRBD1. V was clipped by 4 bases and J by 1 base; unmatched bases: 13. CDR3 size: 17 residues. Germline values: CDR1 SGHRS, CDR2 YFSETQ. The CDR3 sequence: CASSLPGQTILNYGYTF. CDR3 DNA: TGCGCCAGCAGCCTCCCGGGACAGACAATTCTTAACTATGGCTACACCTTC. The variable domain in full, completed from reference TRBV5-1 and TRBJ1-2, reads KAGVTQTPRYLIKTRGQQVTLSCSPISGHRSVSWYQQTPGQGLQFLFEYFSETQRNKGNFPGRFSGRQFSNSRSEMNVSTLELGDSALYLCASSLPGQTILNYGYTFGSGTRLTVV.

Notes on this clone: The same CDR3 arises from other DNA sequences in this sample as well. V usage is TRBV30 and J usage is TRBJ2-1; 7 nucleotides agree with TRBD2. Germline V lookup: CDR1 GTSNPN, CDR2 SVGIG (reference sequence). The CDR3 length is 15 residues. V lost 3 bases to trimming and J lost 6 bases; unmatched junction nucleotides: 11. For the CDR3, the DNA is TGTGCCTGGAGCCCCTTAGCGGGTACTTTCAATGAGCAGTTCTTC. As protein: CAWSPLAGTFNEQFF.

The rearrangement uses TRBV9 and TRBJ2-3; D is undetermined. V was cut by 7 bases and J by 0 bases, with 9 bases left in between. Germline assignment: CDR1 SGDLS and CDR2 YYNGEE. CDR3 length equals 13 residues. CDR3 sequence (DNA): TGTGCCAGCGGGCCGCCCAGCACAGATACGCAGTATTTT. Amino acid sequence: CASGPPSTDTQYF.

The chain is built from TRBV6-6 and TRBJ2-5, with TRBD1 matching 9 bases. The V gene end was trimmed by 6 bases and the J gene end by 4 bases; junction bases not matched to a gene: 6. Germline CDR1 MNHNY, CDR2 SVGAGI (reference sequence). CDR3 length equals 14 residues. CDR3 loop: CASREQGAGETQYF. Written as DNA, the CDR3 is TGTGCCAGCAGGGAACAGGGGGCAGGAGAGACCCAGTACTTC.

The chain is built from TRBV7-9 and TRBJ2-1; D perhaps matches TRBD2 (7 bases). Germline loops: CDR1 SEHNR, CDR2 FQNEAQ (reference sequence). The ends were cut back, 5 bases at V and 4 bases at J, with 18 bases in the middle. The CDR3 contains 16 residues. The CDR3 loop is CASSPRGGGGYNEQFF. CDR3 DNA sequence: TGTGCCAGCAGCCCTAGGGGAGGGGGGGGATACAATGAGCAGTTCTTC. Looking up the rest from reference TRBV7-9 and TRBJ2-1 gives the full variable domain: DTGVSQNPRHKITKRGQNVTFRCDPISEHNRLYWYRQTLGQGPEFLTYFQNEAQLEKSRLLSDRFSAERPKGSFSTLEIQRTEQGDSAMYLCASSPRGGGGYNEQFFGPGTRLTVL.

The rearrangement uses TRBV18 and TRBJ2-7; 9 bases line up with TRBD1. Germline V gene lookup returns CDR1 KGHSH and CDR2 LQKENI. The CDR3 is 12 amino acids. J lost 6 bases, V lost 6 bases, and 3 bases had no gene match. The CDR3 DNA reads TGTGCCAGCTCCCCGGGACAGGGCGAGCAGTACTTC. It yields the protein CASSPGQGEQYF.